Presented here are 32 T cell receptor beta chains from one specimen sequenced in a study of blood T cell repertoires in COVID-19. Generated by immunoSEQ multiplex PCR, the TCRdb table keeps only in-frame clones and is missing some. The sample carries under 300,000 clones, about 90% recorded once. The material sequenced was PBMCs or T cells enriched from blood (not recorded which). The receptors here all came from a woman aged 55-69 years who had recovered from COVID-19.

This chain uses TRBV11-2 with TRBJ2-2; D uncertain. V was pared by 3 bases and J by 5 bases, with 4 bases between. This CDR3 comprises 12 residues. Germline V gives CDR1 SGHAT, CDR2 FQNNGV. CDR3: CASSFGTGELFF. The CDR3 nucleotides read TGTGCCAGCAGCTTCGGGACCGGGGAGCTGTTTTTT.

The CDR3 DNA reads TGTGCCTGGAACCTGGGACAGAACACTGAAGCTTTCTTT. This codes for CAWNLGQNTEAFF. The gene calls are TRBV30 and TRBJ1-1, with D possibly being TRBD1 (6 bases). Trimming took off 4 bases at V and 1 base at J, with 10 bases between the two ends. The CDR3 consists of 13 residues. Germline-derived CDR1 and CDR2 are GTSNPN and SVGIG (reference sequence). Together with reference TRBV30 and TRBJ1-1, the CDR3 gives the full variable domain: SQTIHQWPATLVQPVGSPLSLECTVEGTSNPNLYWYRQAAGRGLQLLFYSVGIGQISSEVPQNLSASRPQDRQFILSSKKLLLSDSGFYLCAWNLGQNTEAFFGQGTRLTVV.

This chain links TRBV4-2 with TRBJ2-2, with 8 bases fitting TRBD2. CDR3 length: 17 amino acids. After removal of 4 bases from V and 4 bases from J, the junction contained 11 bases not matched to a gene. Germline-derived CDR1 and CDR2 are LGHNA and YNFKEQ. The CDR3 bases are TGTGCCAGCAGCCCCCTGGGGGCGGGAGGTATCACCGGGGAGCTGTTTTTT. It specifies CASSPLGAGGITGELFF.

The J gene is TRBJ2-3, the V gene TRBV11-2; no reliable D call. This CDR3 region has 15 residues. V was cut by 5 bases and J by 0 bases, with 12 bases left in between. Germline-derived CDR1 and CDR2 are SGHAT and FQNNGV. In DNA, the CDR3 is TGTGCCAGCAGCACCCGGGTGGAGAGCACAGATACGCAGTATTTT. Encoded protein: CASSTRVESTDTQYF.

The rearrangement links TRBV29-1 to TRBJ1-5; D may be TRBD1 (5 bases). Germline V gene data show CDR1 as SQVTM and CDR2 as ANQGSEA. The CDR3 spans 13 residues. V shed 7 bases and J shed 4 bases, with 14 bases lying between them. CDR3 sequence reads: CSAMKGLNQPQHF. The CDR3 region has the DNA TGCAGCGCCATGAAGGGGCTGAATCAGCCCCAGCATTTT. Looking up the rest from reference TRBV29-1 and TRBJ1-5 gives the full variable domain: SAVISQKPSRDICQRGTSLTIQCQVDSQVTMMFWYRQQPGQSLTLIATANQGSEATYESGFVIDKFPISRPNLTFSTLTVSNMSPEDSSIYLCSAMKGLNQPQHFGDGTRLSIL.

This rearrangement joins TRBV11-2 to TRBJ2-3; 9 positions agree with TRBD2. There are 16 residues in the CDR3. Germline values: CDR1 SGHAT, CDR2 FQNNGV. J lost 0 bases, V lost 3 bases, and 4 bases had no gene match. The CDR3 protein is CASSFLTSGSTDTQYF. The CDR3 nucleotides are TGTGCCAGCAGCTTTCTCACTAGCGGGAGCACAGATACGCAGTATTTT.

J is TRBJ2-2 and V is TRBV6-2 or TRBV6-3, with TRBD2 identical over 10 bases. CDR1 is MNHEY, CDR2 SVGEGT, per germline. After removal of 5 bases from V and 6 bases from J, the junction contained 9 bases not matched to a gene. This CDR3 contains 16 residues. The CDR3 loop is CASSPRPSGSPGELFF. The CDR3 DNA reads TGTGCCAGCAGTCCCCGACCTAGCGGGAGCCCCGGGGAGCTGTTTTTT.

This chain links TRBV10-1 with TRBJ2-3, with TRBD2 matching over 9 bases. CDR1 WNHNN and CDR2 SYGVQD come from the germline V gene (reference sequence). The CDR3 loop spans 15 amino acids. V was clipped by 6 bases and J by 4 bases; unmatched bases: 8. Here the CDR3 DNA reads TGCGCCAGCAGCGAGCCAGCGGGGGGAGCAGATACGCAGTATTTT. Its protein product is CASSEPAGGADTQYF.

This chain uses TRBV19 with TRBJ2-2; D is unresolved. Germline CDR1 LNHDA, CDR2 SQIVND (reference sequence). The CDR3 sequence is 14 residues long. V gave up 3 bases and J gave up 4 bases, with 9 bases separating them. This CDR3 is CASSIGPSTGELFF. The DNA of the CDR3 is TGTGCCAGTAGTATTGGGCCGAGCACCGGGGAGCTGTTTTTT. The complete variable domain, with remaining parts taken from reference TRBV19 and TRBJ2-2, reads DGGITQSPKYLFRKEGQNVTLSCEQNLNHDAMYWYRQDPGQGLRLIYYSQIVNDFQKGDIAEGYSVSREKKESFPLTVTSAQKNPTAFYLCASSIGPSTGELFFGEGSRLTVL.

V and J are TRBV28 and TRBJ2-2; 7 bases are shared with TRBD2. Germline V gene sequence: CDR1 MDHEN, CDR2 SYDVKM. This CDR3 contains 14 residues. V gave up 9 bases and J gave up 5 bases; unmatched junction bases: 9. The CDR3 sequence: CASVTSSSTGELFF. The CDR3 region has the DNA TGTGCCAGTGTGACTAGCTCGTCGACCGGGGAGCTGTTTTTT. Variable domain in full (rest from reference TRBV28 and TRBJ2-2): DVKVTQSSRYLVKRTGEKVFLECVQDMDHENMFWYRQDPGLGLRLIYFSYDVKMKEKGDIPEGYSVSREKKERFSLILESASTNQTSMYLCASVTSSSTGELFFGEGSRLTVL.

This clone was counted between two and nine times. The V call is TRBV15, the J call TRBJ2-2; 7 nucleotides align to TRBD1. J lost 3 bases, V lost 2 bases, and 9 bases had no gene match. CDR3 length equals 17 residues. The germline V gene encodes CDR1 LNHNV and CDR2 YYDKDF (reference sequence). CDR3 amino acids: CATSRQTGALYTGELFF. The CDR3, as DNA: TGTGCCACCAGCAGACAAACAGGGGCCCTTTACACCGGGGAGCTGTTTTTT.

This clone was observed a single time. The V call is TRBV6-5, the J call TRBJ2-5, with 12 bases that match TRBD2. The germline V gene has CDR1 MNHEY and CDR2 SVGAGI. The junction had 6 bases not matched to a gene; V was cut back by 4 bases and J by 3 bases. The CDR3 is 16 amino acids. CDR3 in amino acids: CASSFKLAGGKETQYF. CDR3 in DNA: TGTGCCAGCAGTTTCAAACTAGCGGGGGGAAAAGAGACCCAGTACTTC.

In this sample, this clone turned up a few times. The V call is TRBV28, the J call TRBJ2-7; 7 bases map to TRBD1. From germline, CDR1 is MDHEN and CDR2 SYDVKM. CDR3 length: 13 amino acids. After removal of 2 bases from V and 3 bases from J, the junction contained 1 base not matched to a gene. The CDR3 here is CASSLAGGYEQYF. The CDR3 DNA reads TGTGCCAGCAGTTTAGCAGGGGGCTACGAGCAGTACTTC.

The chain employs TRBV10-1 and TRBJ1-5; D might be TRBD1 (6 bases). This CDR3 region has 14 residues. Germline CDR1 and CDR2: WNHNN and SYGVQD (reference sequence). V lost 5 bases, J lost 2 bases, and 10 bases lay in between. The CDR3 loop reads CASSSGTRNQPQHF. The CDR3 nucleotides read TGCGCCAGCAGTAGTGGGACACGCAATCAGCCCCAGCATTTT.

In DNA, the CDR3 is TGTGCCAGCTCACTGGGGACAGGGGTTATGAACACTGAAGCTTTCTTT. It is translated as CASSLGTGVMNTEAFF. This chain uses TRBV18 with TRBJ1-1; 10 nucleotides line up with TRBD1. The CDR3 totals 16 residues. CDR1 is KGHSH, CDR2 LQKENI, per germline. The J segment lost 0 bases and the V segment lost 4 bases, leaving 5 bases of the junction unmatched.

V is TRBV9 and J is TRBJ2-7, with 8 bases fitting TRBD2. The CDR3 is 15 residues long. Germline CDR1 is SGDLS and CDR2 is YYNGEE. Losses at the gene ends were 4 bases for V and 2 bases for J; bases not matched to a gene: 8. CDR3: CASSRYGTRAYEQYF. The CDR3 DNA is TGTGCCAGCAGCAGATACGGGACTAGGGCCTACGAGCAGTACTTC.

This clone occurred a few times. This chain joins TRBV3-1 (or the pseudogene TRBV3-2) and TRBJ1-5; D is perhaps TRBD1 (6 bases). The V end was cut by 5 bases, the J end by 4 bases, with 12 bases between. The CDR3 totals 14 residues. Germline CDR1 and CDR2: LGHDT and YNNKEL (reference sequence). CDR3 amino acids: CASSLGGANQPQHF. In DNA, the CDR3 is TGTGCCAGCAGCTTGGGGGGGGCTAATCAGCCCCAGCATTTT.

This clone is labeled as medium-sized. This chain joins TRBV7-9 and TRBJ2-1, with D possibly being TRBD2 (5 bases). Germline lookup yields CDR1 SEHNR and CDR2 FQNEAQ (reference sequence). This CDR3 is built from 16 residues. The V and J ends lost 5 bases and 0 bases respectively, with 14 bases between them. The CDR3 spells CASSESLGSSYNEQFF. The CDR3 region has the DNA TGTGCCAGCAGCGAGTCCCTGGGGAGCTCCTACAATGAGCAGTTCTTC.

V gene TRBV11-2 combines with J gene TRBJ2-7; TRBD2 might be the D (6 bases). Germline CDR1 and CDR2: SGHAT and FQNNGV. This CDR3 is 12 amino acids long. Trimming shortened V by 8 bases and J by 9 bases, and 17 bases separated the two germline ends. The CDR3 region is CASAGRERGQYF. In DNA, the CDR3 is TGTGCCAGCGCGGGACGGGAGAGAGGGCAGTACTTC.

The sample holds one count of this clone. This CDR3 is CASSAYEFNEQFF. Written as DNA, the CDR3 is TGTGCCAGCAGCGCCTATGAGTTCAATGAGCAGTTCTTC. The chain couples TRBV9 to TRBJ2-1; D remains unclear. CDR1 is SGDLS and CDR2 is YYNGEE in the germline V gene. Trimming took 3 bases from V and 6 from J, leaving 10 bases between them. The CDR3 length is 13 residues.

The table lists this clone with a count of one. The rearrangement joins TRBV27 to TRBJ1-5, with D tentatively TRBD1 (5 bases). Trimming took off 2 bases at V and 7 bases at J, with 15 bases between the two ends. Looked up from germline, CDR1 is MNHEY and CDR2 is SMNVEV (reference sequence). This CDR3 spans 15 amino acids. The CDR3 loop is CASSLIQGGNQPQHF. The CDR3 DNA reads as TGTGCCAGCAGTTTAATTCAGGGAGGGAACCAGCCCCAGCATTTT.

A note on this clone: Other DNA variants within this sample encode the same CDR3. The V call is TRBV18, the J call TRBJ2-7, with D uncertain. The germline V gene has CDR1 KGHSH and CDR2 LQKENI. V was cut by 6 bases and J by 1 base, with 10 bases left in between. This CDR3 has 13 residues. The CDR3 nucleotides are TGTGCCAGCTCCCCCCCCGGTTCCTACGAGCAGTACTTC. Protein: CASSPPGSYEQYF.

This chain links TRBV6-5 with TRBJ1-2; TRBD1 might be the D (6 bases). Germline CDR1 is MNHEY and CDR2 is SVGAGI. Trimming removed 6 bases from V and 0 bases from J, with 14 bases in between. The CDR3 runs 15 residues. CDR3 DNA sequence: TGTGCCAGCAGCGCCGGACAGATCCCTAACTATGGCTACACCTTC. It is translated as CASSAGQIPNYGYTF.

This clone has a single count. CDR3 sequence: CASAPTLAGGGGQYF. CDR3 nucleotide sequence: TGTGCCAGCGCTCCAACTCTAGCGGGGGGTGGAGGGCAGTACTTC. The chain carries TRBV2 and TRBJ2-7; TRBD2 aligns across 11 bases. Trimming cost V 8 bases and J 9 bases; bases outside gene matches: 15. The germline V gene has CDR1 SNHLY and CDR2 FYNNEI. The CDR3 loop spans 15 amino acids.

The V and J genes are TRBV11-2 and TRBJ2-2; D is undetermined. V was trimmed by 5 bases and J by 6 bases, leaving 7 bases between them. The CDR3 totals 12 residues. Germline CDR1 is SGHAT and CDR2 is FQNNGV. CDR3 residues: CASSPISGELFF. CDR3 DNA sequence: TGTGCCAGCAGCCCTATATCCGGGGAGCTGTTTTTT.

The chain links TRBV28 to TRBJ1-2; D is unclear. V lost 8 bases, J lost 5 bases, and 12 bases lay in between. Germline assignment: CDR1 MDHEN and CDR2 SYDVKM. This CDR3 region has 12 residues. The CDR3 nucleotides are TGTGCCAGCGAGTTGGGAGAATATGGCTACACCTTC. Residues: CASELGEYGYTF.

The chain couples TRBV25-1 to TRBJ2-1; unclear D gene. Trimming took 8 bases from V and 7 from J, leaving 15 bases between them. The CDR3 covers 13 residues. Germline V gene data show CDR1 as MGHDK and CDR2 as SYGVNS. CDR3 amino acids: CASVRSGQNEQFF. The CDR3 coding sequence is TGTGCCAGCGTAAGGTCGGGTCAGAATGAGCAGTTCTTC.

The V call is TRBV3-1 (or the pseudogene TRBV3-2), the J call TRBJ2-3; TRBD1 aligns across 8 bases. In germline, CDR1 is LGHDT, CDR2 YNNKEL (reference sequence). Germline trimming cut 3 bases from V and 9 bases from J; bases unmatched to any gene: 17. The CDR3 is 17 amino acids. CDR3 sequence: CASSQTAGQAPSITQYF. Here the CDR3 DNA reads TGTGCCAGCAGCCAGACTGCGGGACAGGCACCTTCTATCACGCAGTATTTT.

The rearrangement uses TRBV18 and TRBJ1-1; maybe TRBD1 (5 bases). Trimming took off 2 bases at V and 0 bases at J, with 10 bases between the two ends. CDR3 length: 15 amino acids. Germline loops: CDR1 KGHSH, CDR2 LQKENI. The CDR3 DNA is TGTGCCAGCTCACCAAAAGACAGCCTGAACACTGAAGCTTTCTTT. This encodes CASSPKDSLNTEAFF.

The chain is built from TRBV2 and TRBJ2-1; 12 nucleotides align to TRBD2. J gave up 0 bases and V 3 bases, and 3 bases lay outside the gene matches. Germline V gene data show CDR1 as SNHLY and CDR2 as FYNNEI. This CDR3 spans 17 amino acids. The CDR3 loop reads CASSELAGGSSYNEQFF. CDR3 nucleotides: TGTGCCAGCAGTGAGCTAGCGGGGGGGAGCTCCTACAATGAGCAGTTCTTC.

The rearrangement uses TRBV29-1 and TRBJ2-7, with 8 positions matching TRBD1. The germline CDR1 and CDR2 sequences are SQVTM and ANQGSEA. CDR3 length equals 14 residues. V was clipped by 6 bases and J by 3 bases; unmatched bases: 10. CDR3 DNA sequence: TGCAGCGTGGCCGAGACAGGGGTTTACTACGAGCAGTACTTC. Translation: CSVAETGVYYEQYF.

This sequence joins TRBV4-2 and TRBJ2-2; TRBD2 matches 11 bases. CDR3 length: 16 residues. The germline V gene encodes CDR1 LGHNA and CDR2 YNFKEQ. V trimming: 2 bases; J trimming: 7 bases; junction bases outside the gene matches: 6. The CDR3 sequence: CASSQLSGGDDGELFF. The CDR3, as DNA: TGTGCCAGCAGCCAACTTAGCGGGGGGGACGACGGGGAGCTGTTTTTT.